The rows below give T cell receptor beta chains drawn from one sample of a study of OX40 agonist ivuxolimab in advanced cancers. TCRdb's copy holds only in-frame clones and misses some; the assay was immunoSEQ multiplex PCR. This table has 30,000 to 40,000 clones, around four fifths appearing once. The specimen was CD4+ or CD8+ T cells sorted from blood, collected in a trial of the OX40 agonist ivuxolimab. The receptor set was obtained from an adult with an advanced solid tumor such as melanoma, head and neck, liver or kidney cancer. Both conserved end residues are trimmed from each CDR3.

V: TRBV7-9
J: TRBJ2-6
CDR3: ASSPPSIQSSGANVLT

V: TRBV6-1
J: TRBJ2-3
CDR3: ASSDSQGADTQY

V: TRBV9
J: TRBJ2-1
CDR3: ASSVEVDNEQF

V: TRBV11-3
J: TRBJ2-5
CDR3: ASSARLRETQY

V: TRBV28
J: TRBJ2-1
CDR3: ASSLVGFEQF

V: TRBV5-1
J: TRBJ2-5
CDR3: ASSLEYSGGAQETQY

V: TRBV30
J: TRBJ1-3
CDR3: AWSGDRGIGNTIY

V: TRBV6-5
J: TRBJ2-7
CDR3: ASTKGEQGNEQY

V: TRBV2
J: TRBJ2-1
CDR3: ASNVQGGRYNEQF

V: TRBV5-8
J: TRBJ2-7
CDR3: ASSLIRSSGRNEQY

V: TRBV13
J: TRBJ1-4
CDR3: ASSLGGTGFEKLF

V: TRBV6-5
J: TRBJ2-1
CDR3: ASSDSGGDYNEQF

V: TRBV7-9
J: TRBJ2-5
CDR3: ASSFSDSPGETQY

V: TRBV28
J: TRBJ2-7
CDR3: ASSETGYEQY

V: TRBV28
J: TRBJ1-2
CDR3: ASSLTGLAGYT

V: TRBV6-1
J: TRBJ2-3
CDR3: ASSEVTGATDTQY

V: TRBV4-3
J: TRBJ2-1
CDR3: ASSQEAGGATEQF

V: TRBV14
J: TRBJ2-2
CDR3: ASSPREYNTGELF

V: TRBV6-4
J: TRBJ1-2
CDR3: ASSERTGANYGYT

V: TRBV28
J: TRBJ2-2
CDR3: ASSLGGTGELF

V: TRBV5-6
J: TRBJ2-7
CDR3: ASSFGLAGNYEQY

V: TRBV28
J: TRBJ1-5
CDR3: ASSFRSLGNQPQH